The TCR beta chain described here comes from a study of shared clonotypes between healthy human individuals. Study results and limitations: A small donor pool kept down the genetic and exposure-history diversity that was represented. A handful of donors had roughly 5% of their naive CD4 clonotypes in common.

Of note for this clone: Antigen specificity is unknown.

Using immunoSEQ multiplex PCR, the repertoire was profiled, and TCRdb retains in-frame clones only, with some absent. Of over a million clones listed, roughly 96% were seen once; the top ten hold roughly 1.2%. This CDR3 contains 15 residues. Per germline, CDR1 SNHLY and CDR2 FYNNEI. Deletions cut 2 bases from V and 4 bases from J, with 12 bases between. The sample consisted of naive CD4+ T cells sorted from blood. Subset indicated: CD45RA+ positively selected. The chain combines TRBV2 with TRBJ1-5; D gene uncertain. The clonotype was recovered from a man aged 25-40 years in good health. The CDR3 reads CASSERGTWNQPQHF. The CDR3 coding sequence is TGTGCCAGCAGTGAACGCGGAACTTGGAATCAGCCCCAGCATTTT.